This TCR beta chain was captured by sequencing in a study of cytomegalovirus exposure and HLA in healthy donors. Study-wide points: Presence/absence analyses treated sequencing depth as roughly uniform across donors.

Everyone who donated was a healthy bone marrow donor. PCR used 60 Vbeta primers and 13 Jbeta primers. Here immunoSEQ multiplex PCR was the method, and the copy in TCRdb shows in-frame clones only, minus some. The table has fewer than 200,000 clones, roughly 85% seen once. Trimming pared 1 base from V and 8 bases from J, leaving 14 bases between. Germline CDR1 MGHDK, CDR2 SYGVNS. The CDR3 is made up of 14 amino acids. Remarks on this clone: Its antigen remains unknown.

The J gene is TRBJ1-2, the V gene TRBV25-1, with a tentative D call TRBD1 (6 bases). This sequence originates from a man aged 25 to 45 in good health and CMV-seronegative. What was sequenced was PBMCs. The CDR3 loop reads CASSEWDTIQGYTF. The CDR3 DNA reads TGTGCCAGCAGTGAATGGGACACAATCCAGGGCTACACCTTC.